These 5 T cell receptor beta chains were all obtained from the same sample, sequenced in a study of blood T cell repertoires in COVID-19. This table comes from immunoSEQ multiplex PCR, and its TCRdb copy is limited to in-frame clones, with some not included. The profile covers under 100,000 clones, with under 85% appearing a single time and less than 2.5% taken by the ten largest. The sequenced sample consisted of peripheral blood. These receptors were taken from a woman aged 70-85 years with acute or convalescent COVID-19.

The genes are TRBV29-1 and TRBJ1-3; D remains unclear. Trimming shortened V by 3 bases and J by 0 bases, and 3 bases separated the two germline ends. This CDR3 is 12 amino acids long. CDR1 is SQVTM and CDR2 is ANQGSEA in the germline V gene. This CDR3 reads CSVESSGNTIYF. CDR3 DNA sequence: TGCAGCGTTGAGAGCTCTGGAAACACCATATATTTT.

The V and J genes are TRBV18 and TRBJ2-1; TRBD2 agrees at 7 bases. This CDR3 is built from 17 residues. Germline V gives CDR1 KGHSH, CDR2 LQKENI. V shed 3 bases, J shed 4 bases, and the junction held 12 bases outside the gene matches. The CDR3 DNA sequence: TGTGCCAGCTCACCCCCCCGGGGGGAGCCAAATTACAATGAGCAGTTCTTC. This encodes CASSPPRGEPNYNEQFF. Together with reference TRBV18 and TRBJ2-1, the CDR3 gives the full variable domain: NAGVMQNPRHLVRRRGQEARLRCSPMKGHSHVYWYRQLPEEGLKFMVYLQKENIIDESGMPKERFSAEFPKEGPSILRIQQVVRGDSAAYFCASSPPRGEPNYNEQFFGPGTRLTVL.

This clone was counted a single time. CDR3 nucleotide sequence: TGTGCCAGCAGCGAGGACAGGGTGAATCAGCCCCAGCATTTT. Residues: CASSEDRVNQPQHF. This chain joins TRBV7-2 and TRBJ1-5, with TRBD1 matching over 8 bases. The CDR3 runs to 14 residues. Germline loops: CDR1 SGHTA, CDR2 FQGNSA. J was trimmed by 4 bases and V by 5 bases; bases with no gene match: 4.

The V call is TRBV5-4, the J call TRBJ2-5; TRBD2 aligns across 9 bases. The CDR3 has 15 amino acids. With 5 bases clipped from V and 2 bases from J, the junction kept 7 bases outside the gene matches. CDR1 and CDR2 (germline): SGHNT, YYREEE (reference sequence). The CDR3, as DNA: TGTGCCAGCAGTTTTAGCGGGGGCGGTCAAGAGACCCAGTACTTC. Its translation is CASSFSGGGQETQYF.

The chain is built from TRBV13 and TRBJ2-7; 8 bases are a match to TRBD1. V gave up 3 bases and J gave up 5 bases; unmatched junction bases: 6. Germline V gene data show CDR1 as PRHDT and CDR2 as FYEKMQ (reference sequence). The CDR3 is made up of 14 amino acids. In DNA, the CDR3 is TGTGCCAGCAGCTTCGTCGCAGGGGGCAACGAGCAGTACTTC. Amino acid sequence: CASSFVAGGNEQYF.